This T cell receptor (beta chain) was documented in a study of graft-versus-host responses after intestinal transplantation. Study-wide context: Recipients underwent multivisceral, liver-intestinal, or isolated intestinal transplants. Anti-thymocyte globulin served as induction for all recipients, who then took tacrolimus and steroids for approximately three years.

Remarks on this clone: Its target is unknown.

General study points: GvH clones turned up in recipient marrow; some had shown up first in ileum or blood. Across patients carrying graft-donor T cell macrochimerism, allografts held high graft-versus-host to host-versus-graft clonal ratios.

This CDR3 has 15 amino acids. The V gene lost 1 base and the J gene lost 6 bases, with 15 bases spanning the gap. Germline values: CDR1 SEHNR, CDR2 FQNEAQ (reference sequence). Profiled with immunoSEQ multiplex PCR; TCRdb holds only in-frame clones, not every one. The sample carries more than 90,000 clones, more than 80% recorded once. The J gene is TRBJ1-1, the V gene TRBV7-9; unclear D gene. This clonotype originated in a human donor who was the organ donor for an intestinal transplant. Source: unstimulated CD4+ T cells sorted from spleen or lymph node cells, taken before transplant. The CDR3 DNA sequence: TGTGCCAGCAGCTTAGGGGCGGGGTTGAGCGCTGAAGCTTTCTTT. Its translation: CASSLGAGLSAEAFF. The variable domain in full, with the rest retrieved from reference TRBV7-9 and TRBJ1-1, is DTGVSQNPRHKITKRGQNVTFRCDPISEHNRLYWYRQTLGQGPEFLTYFQNEAQLEKSRLLSDRFSAERPKGSFSTLEIQRTEQGDSAMYLCASSLGAGLSAEAFFGQGTRLTVV.